The 25 T cell receptor beta chains reported below all come from one sample, sequenced in a study of Ad26.COV2.S vaccination and SARS-CoV-2 variants. Treatment in this sample: some 20 received Ad26.COV2.S at low or high dose, single or two shots; roughly five received placebo; per-sample allocation not given. Vaccine and placebo recipients were sampled on day 63 after the first injection. The method was immunoSEQ multiplex PCR; TCRdb's version includes in-frame clones alone and lacks a portion of them. The sample carries hundreds of thousands of clones, roughly 81% recorded once. Source: peripheral blood, taken in a trial of Ad26.COV2.S vaccine versus placebo. These receptors originate from a person aged 18-60 years who received the Ad26.COV2.S COVID-19 vaccine or a placebo.

The CDR3 loop reads CTSTPGNNYGYTF. CDR3 nucleotide sequence: TGCACCAGCACCCCGGGAAACAACTATGGCTACACCTTC. This sequence joins TRBV1 and TRBJ1-2. TRBV1 is a pseudogene locus. This CDR3 spans 13 amino acids.

The V gene is TRBV19, the J gene TRBJ2-3; 10 positions match TRBD2. Germline-derived CDR1 and CDR2 are LNHDA and SQIVND (reference sequence). With 10 bases clipped from V and 4 bases from J, the junction kept 5 bases outside the gene matches. The length of the CDR3 is 13 residues. The CDR3 nucleotides are TGTGCCACGAAGCGGGAGGGCCCAGATACGCAGTATTTT. Its protein product is CATKREGPDTQYF.

The chain links TRBV5-1 to TRBJ1-5, with D possibly being TRBD1 (6 bases). The CDR3 loop spans 14 amino acids. V was pared by 0 bases and J by 6 bases, with 10 bases between. CDR1 is SGHRS and CDR2 is YFSETQ in the germline V gene. The CDR3 DNA reads TGCGCCAGCAGCTTGGGGGGAGGGGGTCAGCCCCAGCATTTT. It yields the protein CASSLGGGGQPQHF.

The chain carries TRBV5-6 and TRBJ1-2, with 7 bases lining up with TRBD1. Germline-derived CDR1 and CDR2 are SGHDT and YYEEEE. The CDR3 length is 15 residues. J gave up 4 bases and V 0 bases, and 6 bases lay outside the gene matches. CDR3 nucleotide sequence: TGTGCCAGCAGCTTGGGGGACAGCGAAACCTATGGCTACACCTTC. This sequence encodes CASSLGDSETYGYTF. Supplemented by reference TRBV5-6 and TRBJ1-2, the full variable domain reads DAGVTQSPTHLIKTRGQQVTLRCSPKSGHDTVSWYQQALGQGPQFIFQYYEEEERQRGNFPDRFSGHQFPNYSSELNVNALLLGDSALYLCASSLGDSETYGYTFGSGTRLTVV.

This clone was counted between two and nine times. This chain connects TRBV10-1 to TRBJ1-2, with 7 bases that match TRBD1. Germline CDR1 reads WNHNN; CDR2 reads SYGVQD (reference sequence). V lost 2 bases and J lost 3; bases outside the gene matches: 0. There are 13 residues in the CDR3. The DNA of the CDR3 is TGCGCCAGCAGTGAGACAGGGGACTATGGCTACACCTTC. Residues: CASSETGDYGYTF.

This clone was observed many times. CDR3 protein: CASSHSRTGSNQPQHF. DNA of the CDR3: TGTGCCAGCAGCCACTCCAGGACAGGGAGCAATCAGCCCCAGCATTTT. This chain uses TRBV3-1 (or the pseudogene TRBV3-2) with TRBJ1-5, with TRBD1 identical over 8 bases. This CDR3 region has 16 residues. V gave up 3 bases and J gave up 1 base; unmatched junction bases: 5. Germline CDR1 reads LGHDT; CDR2 reads YNNKEL (reference sequence).

The rearrangement joins TRBV19 to TRBJ2-7; 7 nucleotides align to TRBD2. V trimming: 1 base; J trimming: 3 bases; junction bases outside the gene matches: 6. Germline V gene sequence: CDR1 LNHDA, CDR2 SQIVND (reference sequence). The CDR3 sequence is 15 residues long. CDR3 nucleotide sequence: TGTGCCAGTAGTATAGTTTCTAGCGGAAACTACGAGCAGTACTTC. Encoded protein: CASSIVSSGNYEQYF.

The chain carries TRBV6-2 or TRBV6-3 and TRBJ1-5; D perhaps matches TRBD1 (5 bases). The ends were cut back, 3 bases at V and 1 base at J, with 10 bases in the middle. Germline CDR1 is MNHEY and CDR2 is SVGEGT. This CDR3 spans 15 amino acids. CDR3 in DNA: TGTGCCAGCAGTTATGGGACGTCGAGCAATCAGCCCCAGCATTTT. Translation gives CASSYGTSSNQPQHF.

The chain is built from TRBV13 and TRBJ2-4; either TRBD1 or TRBD2 may fit D (5 bases each). CDR1 and CDR2 (germline): PRHDT, FYEKMQ (reference sequence). CDR3 size: 15 residues. The V end was cut by 4 bases, the J end by 6 bases, with 16 bases between. CDR3 nucleotides: TGTGCCAGCAGCTCCCCGGGACCTCCTGGAAACATTCAGTACTTC. This gives the protein CASSSPGPPGNIQYF.

This chain links TRBV28 with TRBJ2-1, with unresolved D. In germline, CDR1 is MDHEN, CDR2 SYDVKM. The CDR3 consists of 12 residues. Trimming left V 6 bases short and J 9 bases short, with 12 bases between. The CDR3 coding sequence is TGTGCCAGCAGATCCAGCCAGGTTGAGCAGTTCTTC. This gives the protein CASRSSQVEQFF.

The J gene is TRBJ2-5, the V gene TRBV15; no clear D gene. V gave up 7 bases and J gave up 5 bases, with 17 bases separating them. This CDR3 has 14 amino acids. Germline V gene lookup returns CDR1 LNHNV and CDR2 YYDKDF (reference sequence). The CDR3 region is CATKLSRSWETQYF. The CDR3 nucleotides are TGTGCCACCAAATTATCGCGGAGTTGGGAGACCCAGTACTTC.

This rearrangement joins TRBV27 to TRBJ2-3, with 7 bases identical to TRBD2. The CDR3 is 16 amino acids. The germline V gene encodes CDR1 MNHEY and CDR2 SMNVEV (reference sequence). After removal of 5 bases from V and 6 bases from J, the junction contained 14 bases not matched to a gene. CDR3 sequence: CASSPDSGRGMDTQYF. CDR3 coding DNA: TGTGCCAGCAGTCCAGACTCGGGGCGGGGGATGGATACGCAGTATTTT.

The V and J genes are TRBV5-1 and TRBJ1-5; D not certain. Trimming removed 4 bases from V and 0 bases from J, with 8 bases in between. Germline V gene data show CDR1 as SGHRS and CDR2 as YFSETQ. The CDR3 consists of 14 residues. CDR3 protein: CASSPDGSNQPQHF. In nucleotides, the CDR3 is TGCGCCAGCAGCCCGGACGGTAGCAATCAGCCCCAGCATTTT.

The chain combines TRBV18 with TRBJ1-2; no clear D. The ends were cut back, 1 base at V and 7 bases at J, with 10 bases in the middle. Germline CDR1 and CDR2: KGHSH and LQKENI. CDR3 length equals 13 residues. The CDR3 spells CASSPLGGGGYTF. CDR3 DNA: TGTGCCAGCTCACCACTCGGCGGCGGTGGCTACACCTTC.

The chain joins TRBV10-1 to TRBJ2-7, with unresolved D. Germline CDR1 WNHNN, CDR2 SYGVQD (reference sequence). V lost 6 bases to trimming and J lost 3 bases, with 9 bases between them. The CDR3 length is 12 residues. The CDR3 loop is CASSPGGYEQYF. As DNA, the CDR3 is TGCGCCAGCAGCCCCGGCGGCTACGAGCAGTACTTC.

The rearrangement uses TRBV5-1 and TRBJ2-7; D is unresolved. The germline CDR1 and CDR2 sequences are SGHRS and YFSETQ. Between the trimmed V and J ends, which lost 0 bases and 4 bases, there was a span of 11 bases. This CDR3 has 14 amino acids. The CDR3 loop is CASSLVSSIYEQYF. CDR3 nucleotides: TGCGCCAGCAGCTTGGTTTCTAGTATTTACGAGCAGTACTTC.

The chain uses TRBV9 and TRBJ1-4; the match to TRBD1 covers 9 bases. The CDR3 length is 15 residues. Germline V CDR1 and CDR2: SGDLS, YYNGEE. V was pared by 1 base and J by 7 bases, with 5 bases of the junction left unmatched. The CDR3 sequence: CASSVQSGQGEKLFF. DNA of the CDR3: TGTGCCAGCAGCGTACAGTCGGGACAGGGTGAAAAACTGTTTTTT.

CDR3 nucleotides: TGTGCCAGCAGCCCTGGGACAGGGAGAGGGGGCTCCTACGAGCAGTACTTC. Protein sequence: CASSPGTGRGGSYEQYF. The chain employs TRBV7-2 and TRBJ2-7; 9 bases align to TRBD1. With 5 bases clipped from V and 0 bases from J, the junction kept 11 bases outside the gene matches. Germline lookup yields CDR1 SGHTA and CDR2 FQGNSA. The CDR3 is 17 amino acids.

This chain links TRBV5-5 with TRBJ2-1; no clear D gene. The germline V and J ends were trimmed by 4 bases and 6 bases, with 8 bases remaining between them. CDR1 and CDR2 from the germline V gene are SGHKS and YYEKEE (reference sequence). The CDR3 covers 12 residues. The CDR3 region is CASSVVGNEQFF. The CDR3 coding sequence is TGTGCCAGCAGCGTAGTGGGCAATGAGCAGTTCTTC.

The genes are TRBV11-2 and TRBJ2-2; possible D gene TRBD2, 6 bases. Per germline, CDR1 SGHAT and CDR2 FQNNGV. This CDR3 has 16 residues. V was trimmed by 1 base and J by 3 bases, leaving 12 bases between them. Written as DNA, the CDR3 is TGTGCCAGCAGCTTAGTCCCCCGGGGGTACACCGGGGAGCTGTTTTTT. Its protein product is CASSLVPRGYTGELFF.

The chain combines TRBV7-9 with TRBJ2-5, with D unclear. V was trimmed by 1 base and J by 2 bases, leaving 11 bases between them. Per germline, CDR1 SEHNR and CDR2 FQNEAQ (reference sequence). The CDR3 is made up of 15 amino acids. CDR3 in amino acids: CASSLVQRTQETQYF. The CDR3 nucleotides read TGTGCCAGCAGCTTAGTGCAGCGAACACAAGAGACCCAGTACTTC.

This clone was seen only once. The rearrangement joins TRBV30 to TRBJ1-6; D is uncertain. Germline CDR1 reads GTSNPN; CDR2 reads SVGIG (reference sequence). Between the trimmed V and J ends, which lost 4 bases and 3 bases, there was a span of 7 bases. CDR3 length: 13 residues. In DNA form, the CDR3 reads TGTGCCTGGAAGTCCCTCTATAATTCACCCCTCCACTTT. Protein sequence: CAWKSLYNSPLHF.

This clone is a singleton in its sample. This chain connects TRBV30 to TRBJ2-1; maybe TRBD1 (6 bases). V lost 2 bases and J lost 7, with 12 bases in between. CDR3 size: 13 residues. The germline V gene encodes CDR1 GTSNPN and CDR2 SVGIG (reference sequence). CDR3 in amino acids: CAWSLTRGNEQFF. DNA for the CDR3: TGTGCCTGGAGTCTAACCAGGGGAAATGAGCAGTTCTTC.

The chain carries TRBV7-6 and TRBJ2-1; 10 bases are shared with TRBD2. J was trimmed by 4 bases and V by 4 bases; bases with no gene match: 10. Per the germline V gene, CDR1 is SGHVS and CDR2 is FNYEAQ. The length of the CDR3 is 17 residues. CDR3 sequence (DNA): TGTGCCAGCAGCTCCACCGCCCGGACTAGCGGATACAATGAGCAGTTCTTC. Its protein is CASSSTARTSGYNEQFF.

This clone was seen only a few times. The chain carries TRBV5-1 and TRBJ2-5, with 9 bases lining up with TRBD2. The junction had 11 bases not matched to a gene; V was cut back by 0 bases and J by 5 bases. Per the germline V gene, CDR1 is SGHRS and CDR2 is YFSETQ. The CDR3 is made up of 17 amino acids. CDR3: CASSLAQARGGWETQYF. CDR3 nucleotides: TGCGCCAGCAGCTTGGCCCAGGCGCGGGGGGGCTGGGAGACCCAGTACTTC.